This record covers a single T cell receptor (beta chain). The antigen is undetermined. Trimming shortened V by 5 bases and J by 5 bases, and 13 bases separated the two germline ends. CDR1 and CDR2 from the germline V gene are KGHSH and LQKENI. The CDR3 consists of 13 residues. This sample is part of a study of cytomegalovirus exposure and HLA in healthy donors. The overall study: For the roughly 400 genotyped donors, 80% to 90% fell within the Caucasian-associated ancestry cluster. Study results and caveats: Relative to the approximately 700-donor mean, N-insertions were reportedly fewer in an Asian-associated ancestry cluster in a later analysis. Presence/absence analyses supposed approximately even sequencing depth among donors. Researchers counted about 150 TCR beta chains as cytomegalovirus-associated.

The PCR used 60 Vbeta and 13 Jbeta primers. Some clones are missing from TCRdb's copy, which holds only in-frame ones; the method was immunoSEQ multiplex PCR. The data contain about 150,000 clones, approximately 80% of them seen just once; the ten biggest clones take up 5.5% to 6.5%. Sequenced material: PBMCs. This receptor was taken from a woman aged 35 to 49 in good health and CMV-seropositive. The gene calls are TRBV18 and TRBJ2-7; maybe TRBD2 (6 bases). CDR3 protein: CASSSGSGNEQYF. In DNA, the CDR3 is TGTGCCAGCTCATCCGGGAGTGGGAACGAGCAGTACTTC. Full variable domain (rest looked up from reference TRBV18 and TRBJ2-7): NAGVMQNPRHLVRRRGQEARLRCSPMKGHSHVYWYRQLPEEGLKFMVYLQKENIIDESGMPKERFSAEFPKEGPSILRIQQVVRGDSAAYFCASSSGSGNEQYFGPGTRLTVT.